This TCR beta chain stems from a study of T cells after yellow fever vaccination (dated by TCRdb to the late 2010s). Context from the whole study: The SMART-Seq v4 Ultra Low Input RNA kit was used to prepare libraries from fractions with low cell numbers. The cohort comprised two healthy male donors, one aged 18 to 30 and one aged 30 to 40 years. Blood was drawn at multiple timepoints before and after primary and secondary immunization, with bulk PBMC replicates and cell subsets isolated. Bulk TCR alpha and beta repertoires were sequenced longitudinally to track T-cell clones before and after primary and booster YFV17D yellow fever vaccination. Points the paper makes about the study in general: Computational filtering was required because FACS-sorted repertoires could contain abundant contaminating clonotypes from the bulk population. Because only a couple of donors were included in the study, the extent to which the findings can be generalized is limited. The secondary T-cell response was weaker than the primary response but faster, peaking on day 5 instead of day 15. Most clones expanded after primary vaccination were re-detected after the booster (about 95% of CD4 and 88% of CD8), suggesting broad memory maintenance. A small fraction of clonotypes showed up in both the CD4 and CD8 compartments, probably as a result of convergent recombination.

Synthesis of TCR cDNA relied on 5'RACE template switching, a step that introduced a universal primer site along with unique molecular identifiers. Priming of cDNA synthesis was performed from both the TCR alpha and TCR beta constant segments. Library amplification involved two PCR steps, and the second step added sample barcodes and sequencing adapters. Sequencing of the libraries was done on either Illumina HiSeq 2500 (2x100 bp) or NovaSeq (2x150 bp). The published analysis was carried out like this. MIGEC handled demultiplexing of reads and collapsing into UMI consensus sequences, while MiXCR performed V(D)J alignment. Vaccine-responding clonotypes were defined with edgeR using replicate PBMC samples, requiring FDR below 0.01 and a log2 fold change above 5 up to day 15. Bulk clonotypes were assigned CD4 or CD8 identity according to which sequenced CD4 or CD8 repertoire held them at higher abundance. The public sequencing data were trimmed at Q25 with fastp and processed into clonotypes with MiXCR by TCRdb, which kept only in-frame beta chains. Merged by CDR3 protein, the rows form single entries marked with the most common genes and DNA. In this record, the V and J calls reflect TCRdb's handling and not the investigators' own analysis. The sample table shows some 500,000 distinct CDR3 sequences, and around an eighth are seen once. Together, the top ten hold over 12% of the sample.

Reading the germline V gene (reference sequence) gives CDR1 DFQATT and CDR2 SNEGSKA. Taken from cysteine to phenylalanine, the CDR3 has 14 residues. Only CDR3 DNA remains: 42 bases, in frame from the first base. The germline V end is reduced by 4 bases and the J end by 3 bases; junction bases left unmatched: 5. This clonotype has more than one count but fewer than ten. Its antigen target is currently unknown. Per-base qualities were not stored, and no clone one base away is much larger. Read against the paper, the sample's treatment or condition label means: live attenuated yellow fever vaccine strain. At every blood-draw timepoint, two biological replicates of bulk PBMCs were collected. PBMCs were isolated from peripheral blood using a standard Ficoll-Paque protocol. TriZol was used to extract RNA from bulk PBMCs, from CD4 and CD8 fractions, and from dextramer-positive and dextramer-negative fractions.

The specimen was PBMCs, collected on the day of the yellow fever booster vaccination. This receptor was identified in a man aged 25-40 years who received the YFV17D yellow fever vaccine. The chain joins TRBV20-1 to TRBJ2-1; 8 central bases correspond to TRBD1. CDR3 loop: CSATRTGGYNEQFF. The DNA reads as follows: TGCAGTGCTACCCGCACAGGGGGCTACAATGAGCAGTTCTTC.